These T cell receptor beta chains were read from a single sample in a study of CD8 T cells in Susac syndrome. TCRdb fed the immunoSEQ multiplex PCR reads into MiXCR, producing one record per CDR3 protein. The sample gives about 110,000 distinct CDR3 sequences, approximately 96% of which show up once; about 0.095% is in the top ten. The sequencing sample was made of CD4+ T cells from PBMCs. The source is a human donor in good health. CDR3s include the opening cysteine and the closing phenylalanine or tryptophan. Fields, in order: CDR3 protein, CDR3 DNA, J gene, D gene, clone size, V gene. D genes are given only for firm matches. Not all rows give a size; the values are once, few, many and, for expanded clones, a class.

CDR3aa: CSALIRGGRDEQFF
CDR3nt: TGCAGTGCTCTCATCCGGGGGGGCCGGGATGAGCAGTTCTTC
j_gene: TRBJ2-1
d_gene: TRBD2
abundance: .
v_gene: TRBV20-1

CDR3aa: CASRRTDGYEQYF
CDR3nt: TGTGCCAGCAGGCGGACGGACGGCTACGAGCAGTACTTC
j_gene: TRBJ2-7
d_gene: .
abundance: few
v_gene: TRBV6-5

CDR3aa: CSARGQGFGEQYF
CDR3nt: TGCAGTGCTAGAGGGCAGGGGTTTGGCGAGCAGTACTTC
j_gene: TRBJ2-7
d_gene: .
abundance: .
v_gene: TRBV20-1

CDR3aa: CASSPRGGRAGANVLTF
CDR3nt: TGCGCCAGCAGCCCCCGGGGGGGCAGGGCTGGGGCCAACGTCCTGACTTTC
j_gene: TRBJ2-6
d_gene: TRBD2
abundance: .
v_gene: TRBV4-1

CDR3aa: CASSKMGAGGGRTWSYEQYF
CDR3nt: TGTGCCAGCAGCAAAATGGGGGCCGGGGGAGGCCGAACCTGGTCCTACGAGCAGTACTTC
j_gene: TRBJ2-7
d_gene: .
abundance: .
v_gene: TRBV21-1

CDR3aa: CASSRTGLKETQYF
CDR3nt: TGTGCCAGCAGCCGGACAGGGTTGAAGGAGACCCAGTACTTC
j_gene: TRBJ2-5
d_gene: TRBD1
abundance: .
v_gene: TRBV12-3/TRBV12-4

CDR3aa: CATRGFRSSYEQYF
CDR3nt: TGTGCCACCAGAGGCTTTCGGAGCTCCTACGAGCAGTACTTC
j_gene: TRBJ2-7
d_gene: .
abundance: .
v_gene: TRBV24-1

CDR3aa: CASSQIPGTANTEAFF
CDR3nt: TGCGCCAGCAGCCAGATCCCCGGGACGGCGAACACTGAAGCTTTCTTT
j_gene: TRBJ1-1
d_gene: .
abundance: once
v_gene: TRBV4-1

CDR3aa: CSVDGVRDEQYF
CDR3nt: TGCAGCGTTGATGGCGTTCGGGACGAGCAGTACTTC
j_gene: TRBJ2-7
d_gene: .
abundance: .
v_gene: TRBV29-1

CDR3aa: CASSSPGGKGYEQYF
CDR3nt: TGTGCCAGCAGTTCCCCAGGGGGGAAGGGCTACGAGCAGTACTTC
j_gene: TRBJ2-7
d_gene: .
abundance: once
v_gene: TRBV28

CDR3aa: CASSLEQGGPYEQYF
CDR3nt: TGTGCCAGCAGCTTAGAACAGGGGGGCCCCTACGAGCAGTACTTC
j_gene: TRBJ2-7
d_gene: TRBD1
abundance: .
v_gene: TRBV7-2

CDR3aa: CASSFSSGGGETQYF
CDR3nt: TGTGCCAGCAGCTTTTCTAGCGGGGGCGGAGAGACCCAGTACTTC
j_gene: TRBJ2-5
d_gene: TRBD2
abundance: .
v_gene: TRBV5-6

CDR3aa: CASRADRGNTGELFF
CDR3nt: TGTGCCAGCAGGGCGGACAGGGGGAACACCGGGGAGCTGTTTTTT
j_gene: TRBJ2-2
d_gene: TRBD1
abundance: .
v_gene: TRBV25-1

CDR3aa: CASSQAGPTEAFF
CDR3nt: TGTGCCAGCAGTCAAGCCGGCCCCACTGAAGCTTTCTTT
j_gene: TRBJ1-1
d_gene: .
abundance: .
v_gene: TRBV3-1

CDR3aa: CASRLRDEQFF
CDR3nt: TGTGCCAGCAGACTTCGCGATGAGCAGTTCTTC
j_gene: TRBJ2-1
d_gene: .
abundance: few
v_gene: TRBV7-8

CDR3aa: CASTTDWAQETQYF
CDR3nt: TGTGCCAGCACCACGGACTGGGCCCAAGAGACCCAGTACTTC
j_gene: TRBJ2-5
d_gene: .
abundance: .
v_gene: TRBV12-3/TRBV12-4

CDR3aa: CASRIARNTGELFF
CDR3nt: TGTGCCAGCAGGATTGCGCGCAACACCGGGGAGCTGTTTTTT
j_gene: TRBJ2-2
d_gene: .
abundance: few
v_gene: TRBV3-1

CDR3aa: CASSPRDTLVSNQPQHF
CDR3nt: TGTGCCAGCAGCCCCCGGGACACCCTCGTAAGCAATCAGCCCCAGCATTTT
j_gene: TRBJ1-5
d_gene: .
abundance: .
v_gene: TRBV7-2

CDR3aa: CASSIRDGGEELFF
CDR3nt: TGTGCCAGTAGTATTCGGGACGGCGGTGAGGAGCTGTTTTTT
j_gene: TRBJ2-2
d_gene: .
abundance: .
v_gene: TRBV19

CDR3aa: CASSLEAGNYGYTF
CDR3nt: TGCGCCAGCAGCTTGGAGGCAGGGAACTATGGCTACACCTTC
j_gene: TRBJ1-2
d_gene: .
abundance: .
v_gene: TRBV5-1

CDR3aa: CASSQRDRGFGYTF
CDR3nt: TGTGCCAGCAGCCAACGGGACAGGGGTTTTGGCTACACCTTC
j_gene: TRBJ1-2
d_gene: TRBD1
abundance: .
v_gene: TRBV3-1

CDR3aa: CASVQGVWGYTF
CDR3nt: TGTGCCAGCGTACAGGGGGTCTGGGGCTACACCTTC
j_gene: TRBJ1-2
d_gene: TRBD1
abundance: .
v_gene: TRBV2

CDR3aa: CASSLASGDAKNIQYF
CDR3nt: TGCGCCAGCAGCTTGGCCTCGGGAGATGCCAAAAACATTCAGTACTTC
j_gene: TRBJ2-4
d_gene: .
abundance: .
v_gene: TRBV5-1

CDR3aa: CASSLAGGGNQPQHF
CDR3nt: TGTGCCAGCAGCCTCGCGGGGGGCGGCAATCAGCCCCAGCATTTT
j_gene: TRBJ1-5
d_gene: .
abundance: .
v_gene: TRBV7-9

CDR3aa: CASSVVASGSNTGELFF
CDR3nt: TGTGCCAGCAGCGTAGTAGCGAGCGGGTCCAACACCGGGGAGCTGTTTTTT
j_gene: TRBJ2-2
d_gene: .
abundance: .
v_gene: TRBV9

CDR3aa: CASSLTGNRDTIYF
CDR3nt: TGTGCCAGCAGCTTGACAGGGAATAGGGACACCATATATTTT
j_gene: TRBJ1-3
d_gene: TRBD1
abundance: .
v_gene: TRBV7-3

CDR3aa: CASSLAGHTEAFF
CDR3nt: TGCGCCAGCAGCTTGGCAGGGCACACTGAAGCTTTCTTT
j_gene: TRBJ1-1
d_gene: .
abundance: .
v_gene: TRBV5-1

CDR3aa: CASGASGRTDTQYF
CDR3nt: TGCGCCAGCGGAGCTAGCGGGAGGACAGATACGCAGTATTTT
j_gene: TRBJ2-3
d_gene: TRBD2
abundance: .
v_gene: TRBV5-1

CDR3aa: CATSEGAGDQETQYF
CDR3nt: TGTGCCACCAGTGAGGGAGCGGGAGACCAAGAGACCCAGTACTTC
j_gene: TRBJ2-5
d_gene: TRBD2
abundance: once
v_gene: TRBV24-1

CDR3aa: CASSAQGYEQYF
CDR3nt: TGTGCCAGTAGTGCCCAGGGCTACGAGCAGTACTTC
j_gene: TRBJ2-7
d_gene: .
abundance: few
v_gene: TRBV12-3/TRBV12-4

CDR3aa: CSAKSDRPWGYGYTF
CDR3nt: TGCAGTGCTAAATCTGACAGGCCCTGGGGCTATGGCTACACCTTC
j_gene: TRBJ1-2
d_gene: .
abundance: .
v_gene: TRBV20-1

CDR3aa: CASSLAVRVGGYTF
CDR3nt: TGTGCCAGCAGTTTAGCCGTGCGGGTGGGTGGCTACACCTTC
j_gene: TRBJ1-2
d_gene: .
abundance: .
v_gene: TRBV12-3/TRBV12-4